This passage covers 2 T cell receptor beta chains from one sample sequenced in a study of metastatic and nonmetastatic thyroid tumors. Prior to thyroid surgery, none of the patients had received any treatment. TCRdb re-clonotyped the PCR reads via MiXCR. This table holds about 59,000 clones, under 20% found once. The sequenced sample consisted of blood. Receptors were obtained from a male donor with papillary thyroid cancer or a benign thyroid nodule (not recorded which). Some clones in this sample may be carry-over from other donors' samples.

This clone was picked up many times. Additional DNA sequences in this sample encode the identical CDR3. This sequence joins TRBV28 and TRBJ2-2, with D perhaps TRBD1 or TRBD2 (5 bases each). Germline assignment: CDR1 MDHEN and CDR2 SYDVKM. CDR3 length: 13 amino acids. V gave up 6 bases and J gave up 7 bases, with 12 bases separating them. CDR3 loop: CASSPLRGGELFF. CDR3 nucleotides: TGTGCCAGCAGCCCCCTGAGGGGCGGGGAGCTGTTTTTT.

The table lists this clone with many counts. J is TRBJ1-4 and V is TRBV12-3 or TRBV12-4, with D uncertain. CDR3 length equals 14 residues. V lost 2 bases, J lost 4 bases, and 8 bases lay in between. DNA for the CDR3: TGTGCCAGCAGTTTATCGGGAGGTAATGAAAAACTGTTTTTT. This sequence encodes CASSLSGGNEKLFF.